This record looks at one T cell receptor (beta chain) sequence and its context. Its antigen remains unknown. This sample is part of a study of graft-versus-host responses after intestinal transplantation. In the study overall: In this cohort, recipients had multivisceral, liver-intestinal, or isolated intestinal transplants. Following induction with anti-thymocyte globulin, all recipients were given tacrolimus and steroids for about 3 years. Findings and limits, study-wide: GvH clones surfaced in recipient marrow, some emerging earlier in ileum or blood. Allograft graft-versus-host to host-versus-graft clonal ratios ran high in patients with graft-donor T cell macrochimerism.

TCRdb's copy holds only in-frame clones and misses some; the assay was immunoSEQ multiplex PCR. The sample includes about 64,000 clones, roughly 90% of them seen just once. This CDR3 is 15 amino acids long. With 6 bases removed from V and 1 base from J, the gap between germline ends came to 10 bases. CDR1 is MNHEY, CDR2 SVGAGI, per germline. This chain uses TRBV6-5 with TRBJ2-6; D not resolved. This TCR derives from a human donor who was the organ donor for an intestinal transplant. The sample consisted of unstimulated CD8+ T cells sorted from spleen or lymph node cells, taken before transplant. The CDR3 is CASSPVESGANVLTF. The CDR3 DNA is TGTGCCAGCAGCCCTGTAGAGTCTGGGGCCAACGTCCTGACTTTC.